A single sample gave rise to the 17 T cell receptor beta chains below, sequenced in a study of cytotoxic CD8 clonotypes in ibrutinib-treated CLL. Some clones are missing from TCRdb's copy, which holds only in-frame ones; the method was immunoSEQ multiplex PCR. The table includes roughly 180,000 clones, about 72% detected once. Sample: PBMCs, taken after 24 months of ibrutinib treatment. These receptors all stem from a human donor with chronic lymphocytic leukemia.

The CDR3 region is CASSSLYRDRAHEQYF. The DNA for the CDR3 is TGTGCCAGCAGCTCACTATACCGGGACAGGGCCCACGAGCAGTACTTC. The V gene is TRBV7-6, the J gene TRBJ2-7, with TRBD1 matching over 9 bases. V trimming: 4 bases; J trimming: 5 bases; junction bases outside the gene matches: 12. Per the germline V gene, CDR1 is SGHVS and CDR2 is FNYEAQ. This CDR3 has 16 residues.

This clone was observed a single time. V usage is TRBV4-2 and J usage is TRBJ2-1, with 10 bases that match TRBD2. CDR3 length equals 16 residues. Germline V gene lookup returns CDR1 LGHNA and CDR2 YNFKEQ. Unmatched junction bases numbered 8, after V lost 2 bases and J lost 7 bases. The chain's CDR3 is CASSQPSGRAGNEQFF. CDR3 nucleotide sequence: TGTGCCAGCAGCCAACCCAGCGGGAGGGCCGGTAATGAGCAGTTCTTC.

The CDR3 DNA is TGCGCCAGCAGCCTATCATTACAGGGACCCTACGAGCAGTACTTC. It is translated as CASSLSLQGPYEQYF. The V gene is TRBV4-1, the J gene TRBJ2-7, with a possible D match to TRBD1 (6 bases). Germline assignment: CDR1 MGHRA and CDR2 YSYEKL. V was cut by 4 bases and J by 2 bases, with 15 bases left in between. The CDR3 extends over 15 amino acids.

J is TRBJ2-7 and V is TRBV9; no clear D gene. Trimming took 4 bases from V and 2 from J, leaving 7 bases between them. The CDR3 sequence is 12 residues long. In germline, CDR1 is SGDLS, CDR2 YYNGEE. This CDR3 is CASSTHPYEQYF. CDR3 nucleotide sequence: TGTGCCAGCAGCACTCACCCCTACGAGCAGTACTTC.

The CDR3: CASSLGGMNTEAFF. For the CDR3, the DNA is TGTGCCAGCAGCTTGGGAGGGATGAACACTGAAGCTTTCTTT. V usage is TRBV7-6 and J usage is TRBJ1-1; D is uncertain. The ends were cut back, 3 bases at V and 0 bases at J, with 8 bases in the middle. This CDR3 has 14 amino acids. The V gene's germline CDR1 is SGHVS and CDR2 FNYEAQ.

The chain carries TRBV27 and TRBJ2-7; TRBD2 agrees at 13 bases. The CDR3 has 15 amino acids. Germline V CDR1 and CDR2: MNHEY, SMNVEV (reference sequence). Trimming at V came to 6 bases and at J to 7 bases, leaving 9 bases not matched to a gene. CDR3 amino acids: CASRHGLAGVGEQYF. The CDR3 bases are TGTGCCAGCAGGCACGGACTAGCGGGAGTCGGGGAGCAGTACTTC.

The genes are TRBV7-3 and TRBJ1-1; no clear D gene. This CDR3 region has 13 residues. Germline V CDR1 and CDR2: SGHTA, FQGTGA. The V gene lost 3 bases and the J gene lost 0 bases, with 5 bases spanning the gap. CDR3 DNA sequence: TGTGCCAGCAGCTTTACCTTGAACACTGAAGCTTTCTTT. This sequence encodes CASSFTLNTEAFF.

The rearrangement links TRBV5-6 to TRBJ1-2; 8 nucleotides align to TRBD1. CDR1 is SGHDT, CDR2 YYEEEE, per germline. With 0 bases clipped from V and 1 base from J, the junction kept 5 bases outside the gene matches. The CDR3 covers 16 residues. The CDR3 sequence is CASSLEDRALNYGYTF. CDR3 sequence (DNA): TGTGCCAGCAGCTTGGAGGACAGGGCTCTTAACTATGGCTACACCTTC. The entire variable domain, with the rest obtained from reference TRBV5-6 and TRBJ1-2, is as follows: DAGVTQSPTHLIKTRGQQVTLRCSPKSGHDTVSWYQQALGQGPQFIFQYYEEEERQRGNFPDRFSGHQFPNYSSELNVNALLLGDSALYLCASSLEDRALNYGYTFGSGTRLTVV.

The sample holds one count of this clone. The gene calls are TRBV4-3 and TRBJ2-7; TRBD2 matches at 7 bases. The CDR3 has 15 residues. Per germline, CDR1 LGHNA and CDR2 YSLEER. Losses at the gene ends were 1 base for V and 4 bases for J; bases not matched to a gene: 7. For the CDR3, the DNA is TGCGCCAGCAGCCAAGTTAGGGCTAGCGGTTACGAGCAGTACTTC. Translating gives CASSQVRASGYEQYF.

V is TRBV7-9 and J is TRBJ1-1, with 8 bases matching TRBD1. CDR1 SEHNR and CDR2 FQNEAQ come from the germline V gene (reference sequence). V trimming: 4 bases; J trimming: 2 bases; junction bases outside the gene matches: 3. The CDR3 is 14 residues long. For the CDR3, the DNA is TGTGCCAGCAGCTCCGGACAGGGAAACACTGAAGCTTTCTTT. The encoded protein is CASSSGQGNTEAFF.

This chain uses TRBV27 with TRBJ2-7; 11 bases map to TRBD2. Trimming at V came to 6 bases and at J to 5 bases, leaving 6 bases not matched to a gene. The CDR3 covers 14 residues. The germline CDR1 and CDR2 sequences are MNHEY and SMNVEV (reference sequence). The CDR3 DNA reads TGTGCCAGCAGAATAGCGGGAGGGCCGCACGAGCAGTACTTC. Protein: CASRIAGGPHEQYF.

The gene calls are TRBV29-1 and TRBJ2-1; 9 nucleotides line up with TRBD1. Germline V CDR1 and CDR2: SQVTM, ANQGSEA. The junction had 3 bases not matched to a gene; V was cut back by 5 bases and J by 1 base. The CDR3 is 14 residues long. CDR3 nucleotide sequence: TGCAGCGTTCCACAGGGGGCATCCTACAATGAGCAGTTCTTC. Translated, it gives CSVPQGASYNEQFF.

The chain uses TRBV7-2 and TRBJ2-3; possibly TRBD2 for D (6 bases). The V end lost 2 bases, the J end lost 2 bases, and 11 bases lay between the germline ends. This CDR3 is built from 15 residues. Germline V gene lookup returns CDR1 SGHTA and CDR2 FQGNSA. CDR3 region: CASSLSGGTTDTQYF. The CDR3 nucleotides read TGTGCCAGCAGCTTATCTGGCGGGACCACAGATACGCAGTATTTT.

Worth noting for this clone: Germline and junction disagree at one end, which may indicate a read error. The rearrangement uses TRBV30 and TRBJ2-1; TRBD2 aligns across 13 bases. Germline values: CDR1 GTSNPN, CDR2 SVGIG (reference sequence). The CDR3 has 14 residues. The CDR3 spells CAWSAGLAGYRGVF. DNA of the CDR3: TGTGCCTGGAGTGCGGGACTAGCGGGATACCGCGGCGTCTTC.

V usage is TRBV4-3 and J usage is TRBJ2-1; D might be TRBD1 or TRBD2, each matching 5 bases. Per the germline V gene, CDR1 is LGHNA and CDR2 is YSLEER. V gave up 0 bases and J gave up 3 bases, with 27 bases separating them. The length of the CDR3 is 21 residues. The CDR3 sequence: CASSQDQRLGLGPRFYNEQFF. CDR3 sequence (DNA): TGCGCCAGCAGCCAAGATCAAAGACTGGGATTGGGACCCAGGTTCTACAATGAGCAGTTCTTC.

For the CDR3, the DNA is TGTGCCAGCAGCTTACAAGCGGGACCCACAGATACGCAGTATTTT. Translation: CASSLQAGPTDTQYF. The genes are TRBV7-2 and TRBJ2-3, with 7 positions matching TRBD2. The germline CDR1 and CDR2 sequences are SGHTA and FQGNSA. After removal of 2 bases from V and 2 bases from J, the junction contained 4 bases not matched to a gene. This CDR3 contains 15 residues.

This chain uses TRBV13 with TRBJ2-7; 8 bases agree with TRBD2. Germline V gene sequence: CDR1 PRHDT, CDR2 FYEKMQ (reference sequence). With 5 bases clipped from V and 7 bases from J, the junction kept 16 bases outside the gene matches. The CDR3 contains 16 residues. The CDR3 is CASSKLTSGGAGEQYF. CDR3 coding DNA: TGTGCCAGCAGCAAATTAACTAGCGGCGGGGCAGGGGAGCAGTACTTC.